This TCR beta chain was captured by sequencing in a study of T cell responses to AZD1222 COVID-19 vaccine. Some second doses came at about 4 weeks and others at about 12 weeks; these were pooled. TCRdb's table, derived via immunoSEQ multiplex PCR, lists solely in-frame clones and lacks some. The table shows tens of thousands of clones, with roughly 89% occurring only once. The length of the CDR3 is 11 residues. CDR1 is SGHAT, CDR2 FQNNGV, per germline. V lost 2 bases and J lost 2, with 1 base in between. Findings and caveats of the study: Seropositive AZD1222 recipients at baseline numbered only six or seven. Once two AZD1222 doses were given, Spike-specific TCR breadth and depth went up.

In regard to this clone: Its antigen is as yet unknown.

The genes are TRBV11-2 and TRBJ2-7, with unresolved D. The source was peripheral blood, collected 28 days after the second AZD1222 dose. The sequence was obtained from an adult who received the AZD1222 COVID-19 vaccine. CDR3 in amino acids: CASSLTYEQYF. The CDR3, as DNA: TGTGCCAGCAGCTTAACCTACGAGCAGTACTTC.